Shown below are 23 T cell receptor beta chains from a single sample sequenced in a study of control samples from healthy donors and cancer patients. The protocol was immunoSEQ multiplex PCR, while the TCRdb copy is restricted to in-frame clones and leaves out a portion. The repertoire has tens of thousands of clones, 70% to 90% of them found once; the top ten carry around 20%. Sequencing was done on a sample of blood. These receptors all stem from a man aged 50-59 years in good health.

V usage is TRBV3-1 (or the pseudogene TRBV3-2) and J usage is TRBJ1-1, with a tentative D call TRBD1 (5 bases). CDR3 length: 15 amino acids. Germline V gene data show CDR1 as LGHDT and CDR2 as YNNKEL (reference sequence). The ends were cut back, 1 base at V and 1 base at J, with 10 bases in the middle. CDR3 region: CASSQGDRPNTEAFF. CDR3 nucleotide sequence: TGTGCCAGCAGCCAAGGAGACAGACCGAACACTGAAGCTTTCTTT.

The chain combines TRBV2 with TRBJ1-2; 11 positions agree with TRBD1. The CDR3 spans 14 residues. Germline V gene lookup returns CDR1 SNHLY and CDR2 FYNNEI. The V segment lost 2 bases and the J segment 8 bases; nucleotides outside the gene matches: 4. The CDR3 region is CASSESGQGVGYTF. The CDR3, as DNA: TGTGCCAGCAGTGAATCGGGACAGGGGGTCGGCTACACCTTC.

This clone was picked up one time. The gene calls are TRBV6-5 and TRBJ1-2, with TRBD1 identical over 7 bases. Losses at the gene ends were 7 bases for V and 3 bases for J; bases not matched to a gene: 5. From germline, CDR1 is MNHEY and CDR2 SVGAGI. CDR3 length equals 13 residues. In DNA, the CDR3 is TGTGCCAGCACGAGGGGGCCGGACTATGGCTACACCTTC. Its translation: CASTRGPDYGYTF.

V gene TRBV9 combines with J gene TRBJ2-1; a weak D match, TRBD1 (6 bases). The CDR3 spans 14 residues. Trimming removed 0 bases from V and 5 bases from J, with 9 bases in between. CDR1 is SGDLS and CDR2 is YYNGEE in the germline V gene. This chain's CDR3 is CASSVGTVDNEQFF. CDR3 bases: TGTGCCAGCAGCGTAGGGACAGTTGACAATGAGCAGTTCTTC.

The genes are TRBV2 and TRBJ1-6, with a tentative D call TRBD1 (5 bases). There are 13 residues in the CDR3. V lost 4 bases and J lost 6, with 7 bases in between. Germline CDR1 and CDR2: SNHLY and FYNNEI. The CDR3 DNA is TGTGCCAGCAGTGTTGGGGCTAATTCACCCCTCCACTTT. It specifies CASSVGANSPLHF.

This chain connects TRBV10-1 to TRBJ2-3; 8 positions agree with TRBD2. The CDR3 is 14 amino acids. V lost 3 bases, J lost 2 bases, and 1 base stayed unmatched. Germline CDR1 is WNHNN and CDR2 is SYGVQD (reference sequence). The CDR3: CASSDSGITDTQYF. The CDR3 coding sequence is TGCGCCAGCAGTGATAGCGGGATCACAGATACGCAGTATTTT.

This rearrangement joins TRBV5-1 to TRBJ2-5, with TRBD1 matching over 7 bases. Trimming cost V 2 bases and J 2 bases; bases outside gene matches: 6. Germline V gives CDR1 SGHRS, CDR2 YFSETQ. The CDR3 is 15 amino acids. The CDR3 sequence is CASSFRPGQQETQYF. In DNA form, the CDR3 reads TGCGCCAGCAGCTTCCGACCGGGACAGCAAGAGACCCAGTACTTC.

This clone was seen only once. This chain links TRBV5-4 with TRBJ1-3; possible D gene TRBD1, 5 bases. V lost 2 bases to trimming and J lost 2 bases, with 8 bases between them. The length of the CDR3 is 14 residues. Germline V CDR1 and CDR2: SGHNT, YYREEE (reference sequence). CDR3 protein: CASSFGGTGNTIYF. The CDR3 region has the DNA TGTGCCAGCAGCTTCGGGGGTACTGGAAACACCATATATTTT.

The chain employs TRBV27 and TRBJ1-5; D ambiguous. The V end lost 4 bases, the J end lost 9 bases, and 13 bases lay between the germline ends. This CDR3 is 13 amino acids long. The germline gives CDR1 MNHEY, CDR2 SMNVEV (reference sequence). The DNA for the CDR3 is TGTGCCAGCAGTTATGGCTCCTTAACGCCCCAGCATTTT. It specifies CASSYGSLTPQHF.

The rearrangement joins TRBV3-1 (or the pseudogene TRBV3-2) to TRBJ2-2; 10 bases match TRBD1. CDR3 size: 17 residues. The germline V gene has CDR1 LGHDT and CDR2 YNNKEL (reference sequence). Trimming at V came to 3 bases and at J to 3 bases, leaving 7 bases not matched to a gene. CDR3 region: CASSHPGQGRDTGELFF. The CDR3 DNA sequence: TGTGCCAGCAGCCACCCGGGACAGGGGAGGGACACCGGGGAGCTGTTTTTT.

The chain has TRBV6-4 and TRBJ1-2, with a possible D match to TRBD1 (5 bases). The CDR3 runs 13 residues. In germline, CDR1 is MRHNA, CDR2 SNTAGT. V was shortened by 8 bases and J by 4 bases, with 14 bases between the two germline ends. CDR3 in amino acids: CASSHSQGYGYTF. The CDR3 DNA follows: TGTGCCAGCTCACACAGCCAGGGCTATGGCTACACCTTC.

This chain joins TRBV30 and TRBJ2-3; 9 bases fit TRBD1. J was trimmed by 1 base and V by 5 bases; bases with no gene match: 7. The length of the CDR3 is 15 residues. CDR1 GTSNPN and CDR2 SVGIG come from the germline V gene (reference sequence). The CDR3 region has the DNA TGTGCCTGGTCCCCGGACAGGGGAGGCACAGATACGCAGTATTTT. This translates into CAWSPDRGGTDTQYF.

This clone showed up just a few times. The chain couples TRBV4-2 to TRBJ2-5; D perhaps matches TRBD1 (6 bases). The CDR3 loop spans 16 amino acids. V shed 4 bases and J shed 5 bases, with 20 bases lying between them. Per germline, CDR1 LGHNA and CDR2 YNFKEQ. CDR3 sequence: CASSPGAGERKETQYF. Here the CDR3 DNA reads TGTGCCAGCAGCCCCGGGGCAGGGGAGCGGAAGGAGACCCAGTACTTC.

The chain joins TRBV5-1 to TRBJ2-2, with 7 bases aligning to TRBD1. The germline CDR1 and CDR2 sequences are SGHRS and YFSETQ. The CDR3 extends over 15 amino acids. V lost 1 base, J lost 5 bases, and 5 bases stayed unmatched. The chain's CDR3 is CASSLSAGGTGELFF. In nucleotides, the CDR3 is TGCGCCAGCAGCTTGTCGGCAGGGGGTACCGGGGAGCTGTTTTTT.

This rearrangement joins TRBV15 to TRBJ1-2, with 12 bases fitting TRBD1. Germline V CDR1 and CDR2: LNHNV, YYDKDF (reference sequence). This CDR3 region has 16 residues. V shed 1 base, J shed 5 bases, and the junction held 5 bases outside the gene matches. In DNA, the CDR3 is TGTGCCACCAGCAGAGGAGGGACAGGGGGCTGGTATGGCTACACCTTC. Its translation: CATSRGGTGGWYGYTF.

This clone came up once. This chain uses TRBV2 with TRBJ1-2; the D is unclear. Trimming stripped 7 bases from V and 6 bases from J, with 21 bases between. The CDR3 contains 15 residues. Germline assignment: CDR1 SNHLY and CDR2 FYNNEI. The CDR3 loop is CASMQAGRVADGYTF. The CDR3 nucleotides are TGTGCCAGCATGCAGGCAGGAAGAGTTGCCGATGGCTACACCTTC.

CDR3 sequence (DNA): TGTGCCAGCAGCTTAAACGTGGCTGAAGCTTTCTTT. Its translation is CASSLNVAEAFF. The chain combines TRBV7-9 with TRBJ1-1; no reliable D call. V was pared by 2 bases and J by 6 bases, with 7 bases between. Germline lookup yields CDR1 SEHNR and CDR2 FQNEAQ (reference sequence). This CDR3 spans 12 amino acids.

The chain combines TRBV2 with TRBJ1-2; 8 nucleotides match TRBD1. The CDR3 loop spans 12 amino acids. From germline, CDR1 is SNHLY and CDR2 FYNNEI. With V trimmed by 4 bases and J by 11 bases, 6 bases remained unmatched. CDR3 amino acids: CASSGTGSVYTF. The CDR3 DNA follows: TGTGCCAGCAGTGGGACAGGGTCGGTTTACACCTTC.

The chain carries TRBV5-1 and TRBJ1-4, with 10 bases lining up with TRBD1. CDR1 SGHRS and CDR2 YFSETQ come from the germline V gene. Trimming took 0 bases from V and 8 from J; bases not matched to a gene: 16. CDR3 size: 19 residues. CDR3 bases: TGCGCCAGCAGCTTGGGTGGACAGGGGGTCGTGGGGTTGGAAGAAAAACTGTTTTTT. This codes for CASSLGGQGVVGLEEKLFF.

This chain uses TRBV7-9 with TRBJ1-3; D is possibly TRBD1 (5 bases). The CDR3 runs to 17 residues. Germline V gives CDR1 SEHNR, CDR2 FQNEAQ (reference sequence). V was cut by 4 bases and J by 0 bases, with 16 bases left in between. CDR3 bases: TGTGCCAGCAGCTCCTGGGGGGGTTTTCTCTCTGGAAACACCATATATTTT. Translation gives CASSSWGGFLSGNTIYF.

The rearrangement joins TRBV30 to TRBJ1-2; 7 nucleotides align to TRBD1. Germline assignment: CDR1 GTSNPN and CDR2 SVGIG (reference sequence). The CDR3 totals 14 residues. Trimming took 3 bases from V and 6 from J; bases not matched to a gene: 10. CDR3 protein: CAWREGAAMDGYTF. CDR3 nucleotides: TGTGCCTGGAGAGAGGGGGCGGCCATGGATGGCTACACCTTC.

V and J are TRBV10-1 and TRBJ2-6; D unresolved. The CDR3 is 16 residues long. Germline values: CDR1 WNHNN, CDR2 SYGVQD (reference sequence). With 0 bases removed from V and 0 bases from J, the gap between germline ends came to 6 bases. The CDR3 loop is CASSESLPSGANVLTF. DNA of the CDR3: TGCGCCAGCAGTGAGTCCCTCCCCTCTGGGGCCAACGTCCTGACTTTC.

This chain's CDR3 is CATSEDWQETQYF. CDR3 DNA: TGTGCCACCAGTGAAGACTGGCAAGAGACCCAGTACTTC. The chain employs TRBV24-1 and TRBJ2-5; D uncertain. CDR1 is KGHDR and CDR2 is SFDVKD in the germline V gene. The CDR3 has 13 amino acids. The ends were cut back, 4 bases at V and 2 bases at J, with 7 bases in the middle.